Listed below are T cell receptor beta chains from one sample, sequenced in a study of blood T cell repertoires in COVID-19. Profiling relied on immunoSEQ multiplex PCR, and the TCRdb table lists in-frame clones only, not all of them. Among 130,000 to 150,000 clones listed, approximately 81% were seen once. Source material: peripheral blood. Source of these receptors: a human donor in a cohort sampled during active COVID-19. Both conserved end residues are part of each CDR3. Fields, in order: CDR3 protein, V gene, D gene, clone size. A D gene is named only where the DNA matches it firmly. Size values are once, few and many counts, or a class for expanded clones, and some rows have none.

CDR3aa: CASSVIGGPNNEQFF; v_gene: TRBV9; d_gene: -; abundance: -
CDR3aa: CASSLRTGVNSPLHF; v_gene: TRBV5-1; d_gene: TRBD1; abundance: -
CDR3aa: CASSLSGDTQYF; v_gene: TRBV28; d_gene: -; abundance: -
CDR3aa: CARTGTANEKLFF; v_gene: TRBV2; d_gene: TRBD1; abundance: -
CDR3aa: CASSLALSGYTF; v_gene: TRBV7-2; d_gene: -; abundance: -
CDR3aa: CASGLAGFETQYF; v_gene: TRBV7-2; d_gene: TRBD2; abundance: few
CDR3aa: CASYVAGAYNEQFF; v_gene: TRBV5-4; d_gene: TRBD2; abundance: -
CDR3aa: CASSKEGDHGNTIYF; v_gene: TRBV19; d_gene: -; abundance: -
CDR3aa: CAISESIAEAFF; v_gene: TRBV10-3; d_gene: -; abundance: -
CDR3aa: CASSPREIGQPQHF; v_gene: TRBV6-5; d_gene: -; abundance: -
CDR3aa: CASSPQGPTYNEQFF; v_gene: TRBV5-1; d_gene: -; abundance: once
CDR3aa: CASSQVRGEDGYTF; v_gene: TRBV4-3; d_gene: -; abundance: -
CDR3aa: CASSSPVTGYTF; v_gene: TRBV5-1; d_gene: -; abundance: -
CDR3aa: CASSLGGGNEQFF; v_gene: TRBV7-6; d_gene: -; abundance: -
CDR3aa: CASSPPGKEETQYF; v_gene: TRBV28; d_gene: -; abundance: -
CDR3aa: CASSATGTAYEQYF; v_gene: TRBV9; d_gene: TRBD1; abundance: once
CDR3aa: CASSFTGVAGNTIYF; v_gene: TRBV5-1; d_gene: TRBD1; abundance: few
CDR3aa: CASSEGRGGGQPQHF; v_gene: TRBV6-1; d_gene: -; abundance: -
CDR3aa: CASSRGQGLEAFF; v_gene: TRBV19; d_gene: TRBD1; abundance: -
CDR3aa: CASIISGNTIYF; v_gene: TRBV6-5; d_gene: -; abundance: once
CDR3aa: CASSPRTAGNTIYF; v_gene: TRBV19; d_gene: -; abundance: -
CDR3aa: CASSNRGDTEAFF; v_gene: TRBV6-4; d_gene: TRBD1; abundance: -
CDR3aa: CATEGLGTGPSSGANVLTF; v_gene: TRBV24-1; d_gene: TRBD1; abundance: -
CDR3aa: CASRPRQGMNTEAFF; v_gene: TRBV6-5; d_gene: TRBD1; abundance: -
CDR3aa: CAISQGLLGGGYTF; v_gene: TRBV10-3; d_gene: -; abundance: -
CDR3aa: CASSQDTTPAGGYTF; v_gene: TRBV14; d_gene: -; abundance: -
CDR3aa: CASSSGTGGDQPQHF; v_gene: TRBV5-8; d_gene: TRBD1; abundance: -
CDR3aa: CASSLPAGGPEQFF; v_gene: TRBV7-2; d_gene: TRBD2; abundance: few
CDR3aa: CASSTDNQPQHF; v_gene: TRBV7-9; d_gene: -; abundance: -
CDR3aa: CASSKWKGPSSYNEQFF; v_gene: TRBV21-1; d_gene: -; abundance: -
CDR3aa: CASSQPWTGGDGYTF; v_gene: TRBV3-1/TRBV3-2; d_gene: TRBD1; abundance: once
CDR3aa: CASSIPSSGGYGYTF; v_gene: TRBV19; d_gene: -; abundance: -
CDR3aa: CASSPPQRGFYNEQFF; v_gene: TRBV18; d_gene: -; abundance: -
CDR3aa: CASSSTSGSTDTQYF; v_gene: TRBV18; d_gene: TRBD2; abundance: once
CDR3aa: CASRPQGATNEKLFF; v_gene: TRBV27; d_gene: TRBD1; abundance: -
CDR3aa: CASSEVHRGSYEQYF; v_gene: TRBV6-1; d_gene: -; abundance: -
CDR3aa: CAASDRANYGYTF; v_gene: TRBV12-3/TRBV12-4; d_gene: -; abundance: -
CDR3aa: CAISSTERNEKLFF; v_gene: TRBV27; d_gene: -; abundance: few
CDR3aa: CASSDQSRGARGEQFF; v_gene: TRBV5-6; d_gene: TRBD2; abundance: -
CDR3aa: CASFGRGF; v_gene: TRBV18; d_gene: -; abundance: -
CDR3aa: CASSSLRSPLHF; v_gene: TRBV6-5; d_gene: -; abundance: -
CDR3aa: CASTRGGGEETQYF; v_gene: TRBV7-2; d_gene: TRBD2; abundance: -
CDR3aa: CASSLRTENIQYF; v_gene: TRBV5-8; d_gene: -; abundance: -
CDR3aa: CASSSRVKRIF; v_gene: TRBV12-3/TRBV12-4; d_gene: -; abundance: -
CDR3aa: CASSPLPGQRSNTEAFF; v_gene: TRBV6-6; d_gene: TRBD1; abundance: few
CDR3aa: CASSKSGNTIYF; v_gene: TRBV7-9; d_gene: -; abundance: -
CDR3aa: CASSYRDRGYEQYF; v_gene: TRBV6-5; d_gene: TRBD1; abundance: -
CDR3aa: CASSLEGTGTYEQYF; v_gene: TRBV5-1; d_gene: TRBD1; abundance: -